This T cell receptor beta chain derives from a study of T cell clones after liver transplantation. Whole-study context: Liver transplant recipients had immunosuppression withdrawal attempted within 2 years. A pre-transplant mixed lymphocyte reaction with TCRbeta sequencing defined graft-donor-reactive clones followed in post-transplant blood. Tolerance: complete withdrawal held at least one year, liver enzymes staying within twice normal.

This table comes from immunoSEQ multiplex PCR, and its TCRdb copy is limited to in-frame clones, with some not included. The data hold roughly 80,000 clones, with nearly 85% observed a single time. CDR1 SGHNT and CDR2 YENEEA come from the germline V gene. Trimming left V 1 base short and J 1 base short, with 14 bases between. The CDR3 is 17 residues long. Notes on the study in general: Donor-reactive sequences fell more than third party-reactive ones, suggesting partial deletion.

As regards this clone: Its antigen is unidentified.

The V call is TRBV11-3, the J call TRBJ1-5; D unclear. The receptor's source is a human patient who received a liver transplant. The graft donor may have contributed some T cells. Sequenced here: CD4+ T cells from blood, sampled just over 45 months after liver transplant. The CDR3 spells CASSLVTGGLSNQPQHF. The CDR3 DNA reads TGTGCCAGCAGCTTAGTGACGGGAGGTTTGAGCAATCAGCCCCAGCATTTT.